The T cell receptor beta chain described here comes from a study of cytotoxic CD8 clonotypes in ibrutinib-treated CLL. Turning to the study itself: On average, roughly 94,000 productive rearrangements and some 240,000 productive templates per sample.

V gave up 0 bases and J gave up 4 bases; unmatched junction bases: 5. This CDR3 is built from 16 residues. The germline CDR1 and CDR2 sequences are LGHNA and YNFKEQ. Repertoires were generated with immunoSEQ multiplex PCR, while TCRdb's copy carries only in-frame clones and drops some. The data show about 120,000 clones, with roughly 88% seen just once and over 2% held by the top ten. The sequence derives from a human donor with chronic lymphocytic leukemia. The starting material was PBMCs, obtained after 24 months of ibrutinib treatment. J is TRBJ2-3 and V is TRBV4-2; 9 bases match TRBD2. CDR3 coding DNA: TGTGCCAGCAGCCAAGAAAATAGCGGGAGTGCAGATACGCAGTATTTT. Its translation is CASSQENSGSADTQYF.